One sample yielded the 17 T cell receptor beta chains listed below, sequenced in a study of T cell responses to AZD1222 COVID-19 vaccine. Here immunoSEQ multiplex PCR was the method, and the copy in TCRdb shows in-frame clones only, minus some. The table shows under 35,000 clones, with 85% to 90% occurring only once. The source was peripheral blood, collected 28 days after the second AZD1222 dose. These receptors originate from an adult who received the AZD1222 COVID-19 vaccine.

This clone occurred once. The rearrangement uses TRBV7-8 and TRBJ2-2; 7 nucleotides match TRBD1. V trimming: 1 base; J trimming: 3 bases; junction bases outside the gene matches: 5. The germline V gene encodes CDR1 SGHVS and CDR2 FQNEAQ. This CDR3 is built from 16 residues. CDR3 protein: CASSLVGQRDTGELFF. For the CDR3, the DNA is TGTGCCAGCAGCTTAGTGGGACAGCGAGACACCGGGGAGCTGTTTTTT.

This clone was found once. The CDR3 bases are TGTGCCAGCTCACCGACGAAGGATAGGGGGACTGAAGCTTTCTTT. It is translated as CASSPTKDRGTEAFF. The chain joins TRBV18 to TRBJ1-1; possibly TRBD1 for D (6 bases). This CDR3 contains 15 residues. Trimming took 3 bases from V and 5 from J, leaving 16 bases between them. CDR1 is KGHSH, CDR2 LQKENI, per germline.

The rearrangement joins TRBV7-2 to TRBJ1-6; no reliable D call. The CDR3 contains 13 residues. V was cut by 3 bases and J by 4 bases, with 4 bases left in between. Germline V gives CDR1 SGHTA, CDR2 FQGNSA. The CDR3 loop is CASSFSYNSPLHF. The CDR3 coding sequence is TGTGCCAGCAGCTTCAGTTATAATTCACCCCTCCACTTT.

The chain employs TRBV5-1 and TRBJ2-7, with 8 bases matching TRBD1. The V segment lost 4 bases and the J segment 5 bases; nucleotides outside the gene matches: 8. This CDR3 region has 14 residues. From germline, CDR1 is SGHRS and CDR2 YFSETQ. DNA for the CDR3: TGCGCCAGCAGCGAGGGACAGGCGGTCAACGAGCAGTACTTC. Translated: CASSEGQAVNEQYF.

The chain uses TRBV4-1 and TRBJ1-1; D not certain. V lost 4 bases, J lost 1 base, and 7 bases lay in between. The CDR3 consists of 13 residues. Germline values: CDR1 MGHRA, CDR2 YSYEKL. CDR3 amino acids: CASSLDTNTEAFF. The CDR3 nucleotides are TGCGCCAGCAGCCTTGACACGAACACTGAAGCTTTCTTT.

The chain links TRBV19 to TRBJ1-1; D possibly corresponds to TRBD1 (5 bases). V dropped 7 bases and J dropped 6 bases, with 24 bases sitting between them. The V gene's germline CDR1 is LNHDA and CDR2 SQIVND (reference sequence). The CDR3 sequence is 16 residues long. CDR3 amino acids: CASTGRGRGYTSEAFF. The DNA of the CDR3 is TGTGCCAGTACAGGGCGTGGGCGGGGGTATACTTCTGAAGCTTTCTTT.

This clone has more than one count but fewer than ten. This chain uses TRBV27 with TRBJ2-2; D is perhaps TRBD2 (6 bases). Trimming removed 1 base at V and 3 bases at J, with 6 bases between. The germline V gene has CDR1 MNHEY and CDR2 SMNVEV (reference sequence). This CDR3 comprises 14 residues. The DNA for the CDR3 is TGTGCCAGCAGTTTATGGGGGGACACCGGGGAGCTGTTTTTT. Translation: CASSLWGDTGELFF.

V usage is TRBV28 and J usage is TRBJ2-3; no firm D call. V was cut by 6 bases and J by 2 bases, with 12 bases left in between. CDR3 length: 14 amino acids. Germline V lookup: CDR1 MDHEN, CDR2 SYDVKM. DNA of the CDR3: TGTGCCAGCAGGCCGGCAGGTTACACAGATACGCAGTATTTT. Protein product: CASRPAGYTDTQYF. The full variable domain, in which reference TRBV28 and TRBJ2-3 provide the parts outside the CDR3, is DVKVTQSSRYLVKRTGEKVFLECVQDMDHENMFWYRQDPGLGLRLIYFSYDVKMKEKGDIPEGYSVSREKKERFSLILESASTNQTSMYLCASRPAGYTDTQYFGPGTRLTVL.

This chain links TRBV3-1 (or the pseudogene TRBV3-2) with TRBJ2-3; D unresolved. Trimming removed 1 base from V and 5 bases from J, with 7 bases in between. Germline V gene sequence: CDR1 LGHDT, CDR2 YNNKEL (reference sequence). The CDR3 is 13 amino acids. CDR3 in amino acids: CASSQAFEDTQYF. The CDR3 DNA sequence: TGTGCCAGCAGCCAAGCATTCGAAGATACGCAGTATTTT.

The chain couples TRBV19 to TRBJ2-7; D might be TRBD1 or TRBD2, each matching 5 bases. V was clipped by 4 bases and J by 0 bases, with 16 bases between them. The CDR3 loop spans 16 amino acids. The V gene's germline CDR1 is LNHDA and CDR2 SQIVND (reference sequence). The CDR3 DNA reads as TGTGCCAGTAGTAGACGTCCGGGACCCCACTCCTACGAGCAGTACTTC. Residues: CASSRRPGPHSYEQYF.

The chain is built from TRBV5-1 and TRBJ1-4; 8 bases agree with TRBD1. Germline V gene sequence: CDR1 SGHRS, CDR2 YFSETQ. The CDR3 extends over 17 amino acids. The V and J ends lost 4 bases and 0 bases, in that order; junction bases with no gene match: 8. The DNA of the CDR3 is TGCGCCAGCAGCCGCGGGACAGGATATGCAACTAATGAAAAACTGTTTTTT. Its translation: CASSRGTGYATNEKLFF.

V is TRBV30 and J is TRBJ2-7; 8 bases match TRBD2. Unmatched junction bases numbered 3, after V lost 0 bases and J lost 2 bases. Per germline, CDR1 GTSNPN and CDR2 SVGIG (reference sequence). CDR3 size: 14 residues. In nucleotides, the CDR3 is TGTGCCTGGAGTGTCCTAGCGGGTACCTACGAGCAGTACTTC. Its translation is CAWSVLAGTYEQYF. Filled out from reference TRBV30 and TRBJ2-7, the complete variable domain reads SQTIHQWPATLVQPVGSPLSLECTVEGTSNPNLYWYRQAAGRGLQLLFYSVGIGQISSEVPQNLSASRPQDRQFILSSKKLLLSDSGFYLCAWSVLAGTYEQYFGPGTRLTVT.

The chain recombines TRBV7-9 with TRBJ2-7, with D possibly being TRBD1 (6 bases). CDR3 size: 13 residues. V lost 8 bases and J 3 bases, leaving 14 bases between the germline ends. CDR1 and CDR2 from the germline V gene are SEHNR and FQNEAQ (reference sequence). CDR3 nucleotides: TGTGCCAGCGCCATTACAGGGTTCTACGAGCAGTACTTC. Protein sequence: CASAITGFYEQYF.

The chain employs TRBV25-1 and TRBJ1-1; D not certain. Trimming pared 4 bases from V and 1 base from J, leaving 10 bases between. The CDR3 length is 14 residues. Germline V gene data show CDR1 as MGHDK and CDR2 as SYGVNS. CDR3 bases: TGTGCCAGCAGTGGGCCCCTATGGAACACTGAAGCTTTCTTT. Protein sequence: CASSGPLWNTEAFF.

About this clone: Other DNA sequences in the sample encode the same CDR3. The chain recombines TRBV7-6 with TRBJ2-5; 7 positions match TRBD1. The CDR3 contains 16 residues. Germline V gene sequence: CDR1 SGHVS, CDR2 FNYEAQ. The junction had 7 bases not matched to a gene; V was cut back by 1 base and J by 2 bases. CDR3 loop: CASSLGDRERQETQYF. In nucleotides, the CDR3 is TGTGCCAGCAGCTTAGGTGACAGGGAGCGACAAGAGACCCAGTACTTC.

This clone has just one count. This chain joins TRBV29-1 and TRBJ2-3, with 7 bases lining up with TRBD2. V lost 0 bases to trimming and J lost 3 bases; unmatched junction nucleotides: 6. Germline-derived CDR1 and CDR2 are SQVTM and ANQGSEA. This CDR3 region has 15 residues. The CDR3, as DNA: TGCAGCGTTGAAGATATCCGCGGGGGAACAGATACGCAGTATTTT. This encodes CSVEDIRGGTDTQYF.

This clone was seen once. The chain joins TRBV10-1 to TRBJ2-2; TRBD1 agrees at 7 bases. This CDR3 spans 15 amino acids. V dropped 6 bases and J dropped 0; count of bases not matched to a gene: 4. Germline CDR1 reads WNHNN; CDR2 reads SYGVQD (reference sequence). The CDR3 is CASRQGLSNTGELFF. CDR3 nucleotide sequence: TGCGCCAGCAGACAGGGGCTATCGAACACCGGGGAGCTGTTTTTT.